Following are 25 T cell receptor beta chains from one sample sequenced in a study of CD4+ T cells in melanoma. Using immunoSEQ multiplex PCR, the repertoire was profiled, and TCRdb retains in-frame clones only, with some absent. The sample has around 11,000 clones, 67% seen once. What was sequenced was cells from a culture (not recorded whether cultured in vitro). These receptors all come from a human donor with melanoma.

The V gene is TRBV19, the J gene TRBJ1-1, with D maybe TRBD1 (6 bases). CDR1 and CDR2 (germline): LNHDA, SQIVND (reference sequence). Trimming pared 8 bases from V and 4 bases from J, leaving 17 bases between. The CDR3 has 14 amino acids. The DNA for the CDR3 is TGTGCCAGTGGTCATCTACAGGGATTCACTGAAGCTTTCTTT. Protein: CASGHLQGFTEAFF. Drawing the rest from reference TRBV19 and TRBJ1-1, the complete variable domain is DGGITQSPKYLFRKEGQNVTLSCEQNLNHDAMYWYRQDPGQGLRLIYYSQIVNDFQKGDIAEGYSVSREKKESFPLTVTSAQKNPTAFYLCASGHLQGFTEAFFGQGTRLTVV.

This clone occurred a few times. The chain recombines TRBV19 with TRBJ2-6, with D tentatively TRBD1 or TRBD2 (5 bases each). Germline V CDR1 and CDR2: LNHDA, SQIVND (reference sequence). Trimming pared 7 bases from V and 4 bases from J, leaving 17 bases between. This CDR3 spans 16 amino acids. The CDR3 sequence: CASNRRPGTGANVLTF. The CDR3 coding sequence is TGTGCCAGTAATCGCCGCCCAGGGACGGGGGCCAACGTCCTGACTTTC.

This clone was seen only a few times. The J gene is TRBJ2-2, the V gene TRBV4-2; weak D call: TRBD2 (5 bases). This CDR3 region has 14 residues. V lost 4 bases and J lost 5, with 11 bases in between. Germline-derived CDR1 and CDR2 are LGHNA and YNFKEQ. The CDR3 sequence: CASSPRTGTGELFF. The CDR3 DNA is TGTGCCAGCAGCCCGAGGACGGGGACCGGGGAGCTGTTTTTT.

The CDR3 sequence: CASSARVSNQPQHF. CDR3 nucleotides: TGTGCCAGCAGTGCCCGGGTAAGCAATCAGCCCCAGCATTTT. This chain links TRBV2 with TRBJ1-5; D uncertain. This CDR3 is built from 14 residues. The V end lost 4 bases, the J end lost 1 base, and 8 bases lay between the germline ends. Germline values: CDR1 SNHLY, CDR2 FYNNEI.

The chain carries TRBV19 and TRBJ1-3; D gene ambiguous. In germline, CDR1 is LNHDA, CDR2 SQIVND (reference sequence). The CDR3 has 14 amino acids. V was pared by 5 bases and J by 4 bases, with 12 bases between. DNA for the CDR3: TGTGCCAGTAGTCCCGTCGGTGCCGGAAACACCATATATTTT. It encodes CASSPVGAGNTIYF.

V is TRBV29-1 and J is TRBJ1-2, with a tentative D call TRBD1 (6 bases). Germline CDR1 and CDR2: SQVTM and ANQGSEA. The CDR3 is 15 residues long. Trimming removed 7 bases from V and 6 bases from J, with 24 bases in between. Written as DNA, the CDR3 is TGCAGCGCTGGGGGGGGGCGGTCGACTGAGAATGGCTACACCTTC. It specifies CSAGGGRSTENGYTF.

This chain links TRBV19 with TRBJ1-5, with D possibly TRBD1 on 5 matching bases. The V end was cut by 6 bases, the J end by 3 bases, with 15 bases between. CDR1 LNHDA and CDR2 SQIVND come from the germline V gene (reference sequence). This CDR3 comprises 15 residues. In DNA form, the CDR3 reads TGTGCCAGTAGGGTGCAGGGTTTCGACAATCAGCCCCAGCATTTT. Protein product: CASRVQGFDNQPQHF.

The chain employs TRBV19 and TRBJ2-1; 9 nucleotides align to TRBD2. Trimming took 4 bases from V and 8 from J; bases not matched to a gene: 15. Per the germline V gene, CDR1 is LNHDA and CDR2 is SQIVND (reference sequence). The CDR3 spans 17 residues. The CDR3 DNA sequence: TGTGCCAGTAGTAGGCGTAGCGGGGGACATAGGTGGGATGAGCAGTTCTTC. It is translated as CASSRRSGGHRWDEQFF. Full variable domain (outside the CDR3, taken from reference TRBV19 and TRBJ2-1): DGGITQSPKYLFRKEGQNVTLSCEQNLNHDAMYWYRQDPGQGLRLIYYSQIVNDFQKGDIAEGYSVSREKKESFPLTVTSAQKNPTAFYLCASSRRSGGHRWDEQFFGPGTRLTVL.

There are a few counts of this clone. The V call is TRBV5-1, the J call TRBJ1-2; D unresolved. V lost 2 bases to trimming and J lost 8 bases, with 13 bases between them. This CDR3 contains 13 residues. CDR1 and CDR2 from the germline V gene are SGHRS and YFSETQ. The CDR3, as DNA: TGCGCCAGCAGCTTAGACTCAAACGGGGGCTACACCTTC. It yields the protein CASSLDSNGGYTF.

Only one count was recorded for this clone. The rearrangement uses TRBV5-6 and TRBJ1-2, with a tentative D call TRBD1 (6 bases). CDR1 and CDR2 (germline): SGHDT, YYEEEE. V was pared by 4 bases and J by 6 bases, with 22 bases between. The CDR3 sequence is 16 residues long. The CDR3 region has the DNA TGTGCCAGCAGCCTTTACGGGAAACAGGGATTCGATGGCTACACCTTC. It yields the protein CASSLYGKQGFDGYTF.

This chain joins TRBV7-9 and TRBJ2-2; D tentatively reads TRBD1 or TRBD2 (5 bases each). Germline assignment: CDR1 SEHNR and CDR2 FQNEAQ (reference sequence). This CDR3 comprises 16 residues. V was shortened by 3 bases and J by 6 bases, with 17 bases between the two germline ends. CDR3 loop: CASSFLGTKGSGELFF. In DNA form, the CDR3 reads TGTGCCAGCAGCTTCCTCGGGACCAAAGGTTCCGGGGAGCTGTTTTTT.

The V call is TRBV5-1, the J call TRBJ1-6, with D uncertain. Trimming removed 4 bases at V and 7 bases at J, with 12 bases between. The CDR3 runs 14 residues. Germline V gene data show CDR1 as SGHRS and CDR2 as YFSETQ. The CDR3 loop reads CASSPTGGNSPLHF. The CDR3 bases are TGCGCCAGCAGCCCCACGGGTGGAAATTCACCCCTCCACTTT.

This chain uses TRBV6-5 with TRBJ2-2; no reliable D call. CDR3 length: 13 residues. Germline V gene lookup returns CDR1 MNHEY and CDR2 SVGAGI. Trimming cost V 8 bases and J 4 bases, with 11 bases left between them. The CDR3 here is CASLRGVTGELFF. The DNA of the CDR3 is TGTGCCAGCCTCCGTGGGGTCACCGGGGAGCTGTTTTTT.

This clone was picked up a small number of times. The J gene is TRBJ1-6, the V gene TRBV5-1; the D gene is possibly TRBD1 (5 bases). Germline V gives CDR1 SGHRS, CDR2 YFSETQ. Between the trimmed V and J ends, which lost 5 bases and 7 bases, there was a span of 16 bases. The CDR3 loop spans 15 amino acids. This chain's CDR3 is CASSVRGLGNSPLHF. The CDR3 DNA reads TGCGCCAGCAGTGTAAGGGGATTGGGGAATTCACCCCTCCACTTT.

This chain links TRBV14 with TRBJ1-2; D might be TRBD1 (6 bases). In germline, CDR1 is SGHDN, CDR2 FVKESK. V was cut by 2 bases and J by 5 bases, with 15 bases left in between. The CDR3 is 15 residues long. The CDR3 spells CASSQYPGAGYGYTF. The CDR3 region has the DNA TGTGCCAGCAGCCAATATCCAGGGGCTGGATATGGCTACACCTTC.

This clone occurred a few times. The chain joins TRBV2 to TRBJ1-5, with no clear D. The CDR3 totals 15 residues. Germline values: CDR1 SNHLY, CDR2 FYNNEI. V gave up 1 base and J gave up 7 bases, with 14 bases separating them. For the CDR3, the DNA is TGTGCCAGCAGTGAAGAGAGGCAATATTGGCAGCCCCAGCATTTT. Amino acids: CASSEERQYWQPQHF.

The chain is built from TRBV27 and TRBJ1-2; D may be TRBD1 (5 bases). This CDR3 contains 12 residues. V gave up 6 bases and J gave up 8 bases, with 13 bases separating them. Germline V gene sequence: CDR1 MNHEY, CDR2 SMNVEV (reference sequence). This CDR3 reads CASREPGRGYTF. Written as DNA, the CDR3 is TGTGCCAGCAGAGAACCGGGACGAGGCTACACCTTC.

This clone turned up a few times. This sequence joins TRBV25-1 and TRBJ1-3, with a tentative D call TRBD1 (5 bases). CDR3 length: 13 amino acids. The germline V gene encodes CDR1 MGHDK and CDR2 SYGVNS. V was cut by 9 bases and J by 2 bases, with 11 bases left in between. CDR3 coding DNA: TGTGCCAGTAGGAGGGGTGCTGGAAACACCATATATTTT. It is translated as CASRRGAGNTIYF.

This clone ranks as medium-sized. This chain joins TRBV2 and TRBJ2-7; possibly TRBD1 for D (5 bases). From germline, CDR1 is SNHLY and CDR2 FYNNEI. V dropped 4 bases and J dropped 6 bases, with 25 bases sitting between them. The CDR3 is 17 amino acids. CDR3 coding DNA: TGTGCCAGCAGTGGAGTTCAGGGTCGAAATGTGCTAGGCGAGCAGTACTTC. Encoded protein: CASSGVQGRNVLGEQYF.

In this sample, this clone is medium-sized. The genes are TRBV18 and TRBJ1-2, with TRBD1 matching over 11 bases. The CDR3 sequence is 15 residues long. In germline, CDR1 is KGHSH, CDR2 LQKENI. V shed 3 bases and J 4 bases; nucleotides not matched to a gene: 4. The CDR3 nucleotides are TGTGCCAGCTCACCCACCGGGACAGGGGGCTATGGCTACACCTTC. The encoded protein is CASSPTGTGGYGYTF.

A few counts support this clone. The V and J genes are TRBV7-8 and TRBJ1-5; D remains unclear. This CDR3 region has 16 residues. Germline-derived CDR1 and CDR2 are SGHVS and FQNEAQ. Trimming took off 8 bases at V and 0 bases at J, with 17 bases between the two ends. Here the CDR3 DNA reads TGTGCCAGCGGCCCCGCGCGGGTGTATAGCAATCAGCCCCAGCATTTT. Its translation is CASGPARVYSNQPQHF. The entire variable domain, with the rest obtained from reference TRBV7-8 and TRBJ1-5, is as follows: GAGVSQSPRYKVAKRGQDVALRCDPISGHVSLFWYQQALGQGPEFLTYFQNEAQLDKSGLPSDRFFAERPEGSVSTLKIQRTQQEDSAVYLCASGPARVYSNQPQHFGDGTRLSIL.

V is TRBV21-1 and J is TRBJ1-2. TRBV21-1 is a pseudogene segment. CDR3 length: 18 residues. Here the CDR3 DNA reads TGTGCCAGCAGCAAGCCGTTGCGGGGCCGCGGCCACTATAAAGGCTACACCTTC. This codes for CASSKPLRGRGHYKGYTF.

V usage is TRBV30 and J usage is TRBJ1-2; no clear D gene. V lost 2 bases to trimming and J lost 4 bases, with 17 bases between them. The CDR3 sequence is 15 residues long. Germline lookup yields CDR1 GTSNPN and CDR2 SVGIG (reference sequence). CDR3 residues: CAWSSDGVISYGYTF. In DNA, the CDR3 is TGTGCCTGGAGTTCAGACGGGGTAATTAGCTATGGCTACACCTTC.

The rearrangement uses TRBV5-8 and TRBJ1-4; 7 nucleotides line up with TRBD1. Germline CDR1 reads SGHTS; CDR2 reads YDEGEE. The CDR3 has 14 amino acids. V lost 2 bases, J lost 4 bases, and 2 bases stayed unmatched. The CDR3 spells CASSFTGDNEKLFF. The CDR3 coding sequence is TGTGCCAGCAGCTTCACAGGGGATAATGAAAAACTGTTTTTT. The full variable domain, in which reference TRBV5-8 and TRBJ1-4 provide the parts outside the CDR3, is EAGVTQSPTHLIKTRGQQATLRCSPISGHTSVYWYQQALGLGLQFLLWYDEGEERNRGNFPPRFSGRQFPNYSSELNVNALELEDSALYLCASSFTGDNEKLFFGSGTQLSVL.

There are a few counts of this clone. The J gene is TRBJ1-2, the V gene TRBV6-6, with D perhaps matching TRBD1 (5 bases). V was cut by 10 bases and J by 4 bases, with 25 bases left in between. Germline assignment: CDR1 MNHNY and CDR2 SVGAGI (reference sequence). The CDR3 spans 16 residues. DNA of the CDR3: TGTGCCACCATCCGGCTGTCGGTGGCAGGGTCCTATGGCTACACCTTC. The encoded protein is CATIRLSVAGSYGYTF.